A selection of T cell receptor beta chains follows, all from one sample in a study of cytomegalovirus exposure and HLA in healthy donors. Only in-frame clones appear in the TCRdb table, and some are missing; sequencing was by immunoSEQ multiplex PCR. The table shows 200,000 or so clones, with 75% to 90% occurring only once. The material sequenced was PBMCs. The source is a woman aged 40 to 55 in good health and CMV-seronegative. CDR3s include the opening cysteine and the closing phenylalanine or tryptophan. The order of the fields is J gene, V gene, clone size, D gene, CDR3 DNA, CDR3 protein. The D gene is left open where the match is weak. Where a row states a size, it is once, few, many or the class of an expanded clone; other rows omit it.

>TRBJ1-4|TRBV7-9|-|TRBD1
TGTTCCAGCAGCGACGGGACAGGGGTTGAAAAACTGTTTTTT
CSSSDGTGVEKLFF
>TRBJ1-1|TRBV5-8|once|-
TGTGCCAGCAGCTTGGGTTTGGGGAGGGCGATGAACACTGAAGCTTTCTTT
CASSLGLGRAMNTEAFF
>TRBJ2-1|TRBV6-1|once|TRBD2
TGTGCCAGCAGCGGACTAGCGGGAGGTTACAATGAGCAGTTCTTC
CASSGLAGGYNEQFF
>TRBJ2-1|TRBV5-1|-|TRBD2
TGCGCCAGCAGCTTGGCTCTAGCGGGAGGGTACAATGAGCAGTTCTTC
CASSLALAGGYNEQFF
>TRBJ2-7|TRBV7-3|-|TRBD2
TGTGCCAGCAGCCCGGGAAGCGGGAGTGGTTACGAGCAGTACTTC
CASSPGSGSGYEQYF
>TRBJ2-7|TRBV19|-|TRBD2
TGTGCCAGTACCAGCGGGAGTTCCTACGAGCAGTACTTC
CASTSGSSYEQYF
>TRBJ2-7|TRBV7-2|-|TRBD1
TGTGCCAGCAGCTTCGGGGACAGGGGAAGGCACGAGCAGTACTTC
CASSFGDRGRHEQYF
>TRBJ2-7|TRBV7-2|-|-
TGTGCCAGCAGCTTAGCGGGAGCTCTCGAGCAGTACTTC
CASSLAGALEQYF
>TRBJ1-2|TRBV5-1|once|TRBD1
TGCGCCAGCAGCCCAGGACAGGGCTATGGCTACACCTTC
CASSPGQGYGYTF
>TRBJ1-3|TRBV25-1|-|TRBD1
TGTGCCAGCGGGACAGGACACTCTGGAAACACCATATATTTT
CASGTGHSGNTIYF
>TRBJ1-2|TRBV27|few|TRBD1
TGTGCCAGCAGCACCGTCCGGGACAGGAGCGCCCGTGGCTACACCTTC
CASSTVRDRSARGYTF
>TRBJ2-2|TRBV29-1|-|-
TGCAGCGTACTGAATAACCCGGTTCAGGGGAGTGCCGGGGAGCTGTTTTTT
CSVLNNPVQGSAGELFF
>TRBJ2-1|TRBV7-9|-|-
TGTGCCAGCAGCCCCGAGGGGGTGGCTAAGGAAGAGCAGTTCTTC
CASSPEGVAKEEQFF
>TRBJ2-5|TRBV6-1|-|TRBD1
TGTGCCAGCGACCACAGGGGGCGTGAGACCCAGTACTTC
CASDHRGRETQYF
>TRBJ2-1|TRBV19|-|-
TGTGCCAGTAGTAGAGCCCGAGACTCCTACAATGAGCAGTTCTTC
CASSRARDSYNEQFF
>TRBJ1-2|TRBV19|-|TRBD1
TGTGCCAGTAGTGGATTCCAGGGGGCGTCGGGTGGCTACACCTTC
CASSGFQGASGGYTF
>TRBJ1-2|TRBV30|-|TRBD1
TGTGCCTACCATTTCAGGGGGCGCTCTGGCTACACCTTC
CAYHFRGRSGYTF
>TRBJ1-2|TRBV5-1|-|-
TGCGCCAGCAGCTTGGCCACAGGGCTGGGAGGCTACACCTTC
CASSLATGLGGYTF
>TRBJ1-1|TRBV28|-|-
TGTGCCAGCAGTTTTCCCTGGGGCCAACAAACACATCCTGAAGCTTTCTTT
CASSFPWGQQTHPEAFF
>TRBJ1-1|TRBV28|-|-
TGTGCCAGCAGCCTAGGGGCCTCTCGGGCTGAAGCTTTCTTT
CASSLGASRAEAFF
>TRBJ1-1|TRBV18|-|-
TGTGCCACCTGGCAGGTTTCGGTGACTGAAGCTTTCTTT
CATWQVSVTEAFF
>TRBJ2-7|TRBV15|once|TRBD2
TGTGCCACCAGCAGAGGCCTAGCGGGTGACCCTCTCTACGAGCAGTACTTC
CATSRGLAGDPLYEQYF
>TRBJ2-1|TRBV2|-|-
TGTGCCAGCAGTGTACAGGGTTTGGACTCCAATGAGCAGTTCTTC
CASSVQGLDSNEQFF
>TRBJ1-6|TRBV30|-|TRBD1
TGTGCCTGGAGTCCCCCGGGGACAGGGAGTTCACCCCTCCACTTT
CAWSPPGTGSSPLHF
>TRBJ1-1|TRBV29-1|-|-
TGCAGCGCCATAGAGCTCGCAAACACTGAAGCTTTCTTT
CSAIELANTEAFF
>TRBJ2-7|TRBV5-1|-|-
TGCGCCAGCAGCTTGTCCGGGAGCTCCTACGAGCAGTACTTC
CASSLSGSSYEQYF
>TRBJ2-1|TRBV7-2|-|TRBD2
TGTGCCAGCAGCTTCGGACTAGAAATCAATGAGCAGTTCTTC
CASSFGLEINEQFF